The rows below give T cell receptor beta chains drawn from one sample of a study of blood T cell repertoires in COVID-19. Data came from immunoSEQ multiplex PCR; TCRdb stores just in-frame clones and leaves some out. The sample has roughly 500,000 clones, roughly 89% seen once. The material sequenced was peripheral blood. These receptors all come from a man younger than 35 with COVID-19, enrolled during active disease. Both conserved end residues are part of each CDR3. A D gene is named only where the DNA matches it firmly. Clone size is shown for a subset of rows, as once, few, many or a class of expanded clone.

V	size	J	length	D	CDR3	DNA
TRBV2	-	TRBJ2-7	15	-	CASSEALWDIYEQYF	TGTGCCAGCAGTGAAGCGCTGTGGGACATCTACGAGCAGTACTTC
TRBV5-1	-	TRBJ1-6	14	-	CASSLGGGNSPLHF	TGCGCCAGCAGCTTGGGAGGGGGTAATTCACCCCTCCACTTT
TRBV6-5	once	TRBJ2-3	13	-	CASSAYPTDTQYF	TGTGCCAGCAGCGCCTACCCCACAGATACGCAGTATTTT
TRBV6-5	-	TRBJ2-2	16	TRBD2	CASSWSGGASTGELFF	TGTGCCAGCAGTTGGAGCGGGGGGGCCAGCACCGGGGAGCTGTTTTTT
TRBV25-1	-	TRBJ2-2	14	TRBD2	CASGSAGGIGELFF	TGTGCCAGCGGTTCGGCGGGGGGCATCGGGGAGCTGTTTTTT
TRBV18	-	TRBJ2-7	13	-	CASSPKTASEQYF	TGTGCCAGCTCACCGAAGACTGCTTCGGAGCAGTACTTC
TRBV15	-	TRBJ2-1	16	TRBD1	CATSRSDRGHHNEQFF	TGTGCCACCAGCAGGTCGGACAGGGGGCACCACAATGAGCAGTTCTTC
TRBV18	-	TRBJ2-7	15	TRBD1	CASSPGQGSPYEQYF	TGTGCCAGCTCACCGGGACAGGGGTCACCCTACGAGCAGTACTTC
TRBV5-4	-	TRBJ2-4	19	TRBD1	CASSSRPGTGSLAKNIQYF	TGTGCCAGCAGCTCCCGTCCCGGGACAGGGTCTCTAGCCAAAAACATTCAGTACTTC
TRBV7-2	-	TRBJ2-7	12	TRBD1	CASSPPQGAQYF	TGTGCCAGCAGCCCACCCCAGGGGGCCCAGTACTTC
TRBV30	once	TRBJ1-2	12	TRBD1	CAWTGQGYGYTF	TGTGCCTGGACGGGACAGGGCTATGGCTACACCTTC
TRBV27	-	TRBJ2-7	16	TRBD2	CASSSVTSGGSSEQYF	TGTGCCAGCAGTTCCGTGACTAGCGGGGGCTCCTCGGAGCAGTACTTC
TRBV4-1	-	TRBJ2-3	15	-	CASSQVSEGANTQYF	TGCGCCAGCAGCCAAGTCTCGGAGGGGGCAAATACGCAGTATTTT
TRBV11-2	-	TRBJ2-7	13	-	CASSPLQAYEQYF	TGTGCCAGCAGCCCACTACAGGCCTACGAGCAGTACTTC
TRBV25-1	-	TRBJ2-5	13	-	CASSEIGEETQYF	TGTGCCAGCAGTGAAATCGGGGAAGAGACCCAGTACTTC
TRBV5-4	-	TRBJ1-2	13	-	CASSLMRDYGYTF	TGTGCCAGCAGCTTGATGAGGGACTATGGCTACACCTTC
TRBV29-1	once	TRBJ2-2	15	TRBD2	CSVELASGTTGELFF	TGCAGCGTTGAGTTGGCTAGCGGGACGACCGGGGAGCTGTTTTTT
TRBV14	-	TRBJ2-3	17	TRBD2	CASSQDGLRGGTDTQYF	TGTGCCAGCAGCCAAGATGGTTTACGGGGGGGCACAGATACGCAGTATTTT
TRBV6-5	-	TRBJ2-2	15	TRBD2	CASSYYGGANGELFF	TGTGCCAGCAGTTACTACGGGGGGGCGAACGGGGAGCTGTTTTTT
TRBV19	-	TRBJ2-7	14	TRBD1	CASSTGQGIREQYF	TGTGCCAGTAGTACGGGACAGGGGATACGGGAGCAGTACTTC
TRBV11-3	-	TRBJ1-2	15	TRBD1	CASSSTGGAPYGYTF	TGTGCCAGCAGCTCCACAGGGGGCGCCCCATATGGCTACACCTTC
TRBV24-1	-	TRBJ2-3	16	TRBD1	CATSDYRDSSTDTQYF	TGTGCCACCAGTGATTACCGGGACAGTAGCACAGATACGCAGTATTTT
TRBV5-4	-	TRBJ2-5	13	TRBD1	CASSPGTEETQYF	TGTGCCAGCAGCCCTGGGACAGAAGAGACCCAGTACTTC
TRBV3-1/TRBV3-2	-	TRBJ2-7	13	TRBD1	CASSPGQGVRQYF	TGTGCCAGCAGCCCGGGACAGGGGGTGCGGCAGTACTTC
TRBV7-9	once	TRBJ2-7	16	TRBD1	CASRHGTGAGSYEQYF	TGTGCCAGCAGACACGGGACAGGGGCGGGATCCTACGAGCAGTACTTC
TRBV7-2	-	TRBJ2-1	14	TRBD2	CASSLAVLAGEQFF	TGTGCCAGCAGCTTAGCCGTCCTAGCGGGGGAGCAGTTCTTC
TRBV6-5	-	TRBJ2-3	14	-	CARGRGLSTDTQYF	TGTGCCAGGGGTAGGGGCCTCAGCACAGATACGCAGTATTTT
TRBV11-3	-	TRBJ1-3	16	-	CASSTIAPGRGNTIYF	TGTGCCAGCAGCACCATCGCCCCAGGGCGTGGAAACACCATATATTTT
TRBV27	-	TRBJ2-2	13	-	CASSFQNTGELFF	TGTGCCAGCAGTTTCCAGAACACCGGGGAGCTGTTTTTT
TRBV3-1/TRBV3-2	-	TRBJ1-4	14	-	CASSHAQGNEKLFF	TGTGCCAGCAGCCACGCGCAGGGCAATGAAAAACTGTTTTTT
TRBV2	-	TRBJ2-3	14	TRBD2	CASAGEMGTDTQYF	TGTGCCAGCGCGGGGGAGATGGGCACAGATACGCAGTATTTT
TRBV25-1	-	TRBJ2-1	14	-	CASSEAGSYNEQFF	TGTGCCAGCAGTGAGGCAGGGTCCTACAATGAGCAGTTCTTC
TRBV5-1	-	TRBJ2-7	14	-	CASSIGQTSYEQYF	TGCGCCAGCAGCATCGGACAAACCTCCTACGAGCAGTACTTC
TRBV7-9	-	TRBJ2-7	14	-	CASSTDRLSYEQYF	TGTGCCAGCAGTACCGACAGACTCTCCTACGAGCAGTACTTC
TRBV18	few	TRBJ2-3	13	-	CASSHSAADTQYF	TGTGCCAGCTCACATAGCGCCGCAGATACGCAGTATTTT
TRBV15	-	TRBJ2-7	14	-	CATSRQKGVYEQYF	TGTGCCACCAGCAGACAAAAGGGGGTTTACGAGCAGTACTTC
TRBV7-8	once	TRBJ2-1	15	-	CASREASSSYNEQFF	TGTGCCAGCAGGGAGGCTTCTAGCTCCTACAATGAGCAGTTCTTC
TRBV7-6	-	TRBJ1-6	16	TRBD1	CASSLGNQGAGSPLHF	TGTGCCAGCAGCTTAGGAAATCAGGGGGCGGGTTCACCCCTCCACTTT
TRBV6-5	few	TRBJ1-1	15	-	CASSLGPRTVTEAFF	TGTGCCAGCAGTTTGGGTCCGCGGACAGTCACTGAAGCTTTCTTT
TRBV6-2/TRBV6-3	once	TRBJ2-7	15	-	CASSYWGFSSYEQYF	TGTGCCAGCAGTTACTGGGGCTTTAGCTCCTACGAGCAGTACTTC
TRBV6-5	once	TRBJ2-5	15	-	CASGLVQGRQETQYF	TGTGCCAGCGGTCTCGTACAGGGAAGGCAAGAGACCCAGTACTTC
TRBV2	-	TRBJ2-5	17	-	CASSEASKRARKETQYF	TGTGCCAGCAGTGAAGCATCAAAGCGGGCCCGGAAAGAGACCCAGTACTTC
TRBV12-2	once	TRBJ2-5	16	-	CASRSHLMGRGETQYF	TGTGCAAGTCGCTCGCACCTTATGGGCAGGGGAGAGACCCAGTACTTC
TRBV24-1	-	TRBJ2-1	16	-	CATSKASAPAYNEQFF	TGTGCCACCAGTAAGGCTAGCGCCCCCGCCTACAATGAGCAGTTCTTC
TRBV15	-	TRBJ1-2	13	-	CATSTSRGAGYTF	TGTGCCACCAGCACCAGCCGGGGGGCCGGCTACACCTTC
TRBV7-3	-	TRBJ2-7	17	-	CASSLLGRAGRKYEQYF	TGTGCCAGCAGCTTATTGGGCCGGGCGGGACGGAAATACGAGCAGTACTTC
TRBV7-8	-	TRBJ2-1	18	TRBD2	CASSLDWASGGGHNEQFF	TGTGCCAGCAGCTTAGATTGGGCTAGCGGGGGGGGTCACAATGAGCAGTTCTTC
TRBV14	-	TRBJ1-2	15	-	CASSQGRLANYGYTF	TGTGCCAGCAGCCAAGGGAGACTCGCTAACTATGGCTACACCTTC
TRBV7-2	-	TRBJ2-1	16	-	CASSPVANPIYNEQFF	TGTGCCAGCAGCCCCGTGGCCAACCCCATCTACAATGAGCAGTTCTTC
TRBV4-1	few	TRBJ2-5	17	-	CASSQVTLRDMGQTQYF	TGCGCCAGCAGCCAAGTTACTCTTCGGGACATGGGCCAGACCCAGTACTTC
TRBV19	-	TRBJ2-3	15	-	CASSRATRGTDTQYF	TGTGCCAGTAGTCGAGCCACTCGGGGCACAGATACGCAGTATTTT
TRBV5-6	-	TRBJ2-3	14	-	CASSFLDPTDTQYF	TGTGCCAGCAGCTTCTTAGATCCCACAGATACGCAGTATTTT